A selection of T cell receptor beta chains follows, all from one sample in a study of vaccination and CD4 T cells after COVID-19. A single record per CDR3 protein comes from TCRdb applying MiXCR to the PCR reads. The data contain roughly 23,000 distinct CDR3 sequences, approximately 48% of them seen just once; the ten biggest clones take up about 18%. For these TCRs, the target antigens are not known. This material consisted of CD4+ T cells from blood, cultured in vitro, taken before SARS-CoV-2 vaccination. These receptor sequences come from a human donor who received a COVID-19 vaccine. CDR3s include the opening cysteine and the closing phenylalanine or tryptophan. The order of the fields is D gene, clone size, J gene, V gene, CDR3 DNA, CDR3 protein. A D gene is named only where the DNA matches it firmly. The listing skips clone size in some rows; elsewhere it reads once, few, many or a size class.

d_gene: -; abundance: -; j_gene: TRBJ2-7; v_gene: TRBV7-2; CDR3nt: TGTGCCAGCAGCGCCAGGACAACCTACGAGCAGTACTTC; CDR3aa: CASSARTTYEQYF
d_gene: TRBD1; abundance: -; j_gene: TRBJ1-5; v_gene: TRBV30; CDR3nt: TGTGCCTGGGCGACAGGGGTTCAGCCCCAGCATTTT; CDR3aa: CAWATGVQPQHF
d_gene: TRBD1; abundance: -; j_gene: TRBJ1-1; v_gene: TRBV5-5; CDR3nt: TGTGCCAGCAGCTTCCATCGGACAGGGGGTTTCACTGAAGCTTTCTTT; CDR3aa: CASSFHRTGGFTEAFF
d_gene: TRBD1; abundance: -; j_gene: TRBJ1-2; v_gene: TRBV19; CDR3nt: TGTGCCAGTAGTGACAGGGAAAGCGGTGGCTACACCTTC; CDR3aa: CASSDRESGGYTF
d_gene: TRBD1; abundance: few; j_gene: TRBJ1-4; v_gene: TRBV15; CDR3nt: TGTGCCACCAGCAGGGGACAGGGACTAGGGGAAAAACTGTTTTTT; CDR3aa: CATSRGQGLGEKLFF
d_gene: TRBD2; abundance: -; j_gene: TRBJ2-1; v_gene: TRBV4-1; CDR3nt: TGCGCCAGCAGCCAACCACCGTTGACTAGCGGGGGGGCCGCGTCCTACAATGAGCAGTTCTTC; CDR3aa: CASSQPPLTSGGAASYNEQFF
d_gene: -; abundance: -; j_gene: TRBJ2-7; v_gene: TRBV5-4; CDR3nt: TGTGCCAGCAGCTTGAGTGAAGAGCAGTACTTC; CDR3aa: CASSLSEEQYF
d_gene: TRBD1; abundance: -; j_gene: TRBJ1-2; v_gene: TRBV20-1; CDR3nt: TGCAGTGCAGAACAGGGGGCGGCTAACTATGGCTACACCTTC; CDR3aa: CSAEQGAANYGYTF
d_gene: -; abundance: -; j_gene: TRBJ2-3; v_gene: TRBV9; CDR3nt: TGTGCCAGCAGCCCCCTAACCTTGGATACGCAGTATTTT; CDR3aa: CASSPLTLDTQYF
d_gene: -; abundance: -; j_gene: TRBJ2-7; v_gene: TRBV11-3; CDR3nt: TGTGCCAGCAGCTTTCTTGGCAGGGGGGGCTCCTACGAGCAGTACTTC; CDR3aa: CASSFLGRGGSYEQYF
d_gene: -; abundance: -; j_gene: TRBJ1-4; v_gene: TRBV7-2; CDR3nt: TGTGCCAGCAGCTCCCGGGACCGCGTTTATGAAAAACTGTTTTTT; CDR3aa: CASSSRDRVYEKLFF
d_gene: TRBD1; abundance: -; j_gene: TRBJ2-1; v_gene: TRBV20-1; CDR3nt: TGCAGTGCTCCCGGGACAGGGGGCGTTGGCTCCTACAATGAGCAGTTCTTC; CDR3aa: CSAPGTGGVGSYNEQFF
d_gene: -; abundance: -; j_gene: TRBJ1-1; v_gene: TRBV7-3; CDR3nt: TGTGCCAGCAGCCGGGGAGGCCCGAACACTGAAGCTATCTTT; CDR3aa: CASSRGGPNTEAIF
d_gene: -; abundance: -; j_gene: TRBJ1-1; v_gene: TRBV12-3/TRBV12-4; CDR3nt: TGTGCCAGCAGTCCGGTGAACACTGAAGCTTTCTTT; CDR3aa: CASSPVNTEAFF
d_gene: TRBD2; abundance: -; j_gene: TRBJ2-1; v_gene: TRBV20-1; CDR3nt: TGCAGTGCTAGAGCTACAATGCGGGGGGGAATCGATGAGCAGTTCTTC; CDR3aa: CSARATMRGGIDEQFF
d_gene: TRBD1; abundance: -; j_gene: TRBJ1-3; v_gene: TRBV12-3/TRBV12-4; CDR3nt: TGTGCCAGCAGCCGGACAGGGAGCGATGGAAACACCATATATTTT; CDR3aa: CASSRTGSDGNTIYF
d_gene: -; abundance: -; j_gene: TRBJ1-6; v_gene: TRBV6-1; CDR3nt: TGTGCCAGCAGCCGGACATATAATTCACCCCTCCACTTT; CDR3aa: CASSRTYNSPLHF
d_gene: TRBD1; abundance: few; j_gene: TRBJ1-3; v_gene: TRBV6-1; CDR3nt: TGTGCCAGCAGCATGGACAGGGGAAGAAACACCATATATTTT; CDR3aa: CASSMDRGRNTIYF
d_gene: TRBD1; abundance: few; j_gene: TRBJ2-7; v_gene: TRBV27; CDR3nt: TGTGCCAGCAGTTTATCCGGGACAGGGATCTACGAGCAGTACTTC; CDR3aa: CASSLSGTGIYEQYF
d_gene: TRBD2; abundance: once; j_gene: TRBJ2-5; v_gene: TRBV3-1; CDR3nt: TGTGCCAGCAGCCAAGATCGTGCTAGCGGACAAGAGACCCAGTACTTC; CDR3aa: CASSQDRASGQETQYF
d_gene: -; abundance: -; j_gene: TRBJ2-7; v_gene: TRBV6-1; CDR3nt: TGTGCCAGCAGGATAGCGCGGATCTCCTACGAGCAGTACTTC; CDR3aa: CASRIARISYEQYF
d_gene: -; abundance: once; j_gene: TRBJ1-2; v_gene: TRBV12-5; CDR3nt: TGTGCTAGTGGTTTGGGGGGAGGCTACACCTTC; CDR3aa: CASGLGGGYTF
d_gene: -; abundance: -; j_gene: TRBJ1-2; v_gene: TRBV6-1; CDR3nt: TGTGCCAGCAGTGAAGCAGCCTATGGCTACACCTTC; CDR3aa: CASSEAAYGYTF
d_gene: -; abundance: few; j_gene: TRBJ1-1; v_gene: TRBV20-1; CDR3nt: TGCAGTGCTAGGGGAGGACTCTGGAAGGGAACTGAAGCTTTCTTT; CDR3aa: CSARGGLWKGTEAFF
d_gene: -; abundance: -; j_gene: TRBJ1-1; v_gene: TRBV19; CDR3nt: TGTGCCAGCGGCGGCACTGAAGCTTTCTTT; CDR3aa: CASGGTEAFF
d_gene: -; abundance: -; j_gene: TRBJ1-1; v_gene: TRBV20-1; CDR3nt: TGCAGTGCTAGAGGGGGGAACACTGAAGCTTTCTTT; CDR3aa: CSARGGNTEAFF
d_gene: -; abundance: -; j_gene: TRBJ1-2; v_gene: TRBV6-2/TRBV6-3; CDR3nt: TGTGCCAGCAGTTACTCGACGTTCAGGCAGCCACTCTATGGCTACACCTTC; CDR3aa: CASSYSTFRQPLYGYTF
d_gene: TRBD2; abundance: -; j_gene: TRBJ2-7; v_gene: TRBV5-5; CDR3nt: TGTGCCAGCAGCTTGATACTAGCGGGGGGGCCCGAGCAGTACTTC; CDR3aa: CASSLILAGGPEQYF
d_gene: -; abundance: -; j_gene: TRBJ2-6; v_gene: TRBV18; CDR3nt: TGTGCCAGCTCACCACCGTACACAGGGGGGGCTGGGGCCAACGTCCTGACTTTC; CDR3aa: CASSPPYTGGAGANVLTF
d_gene: TRBD1; abundance: -; j_gene: TRBJ1-2; v_gene: TRBV15; CDR3nt: TGTGCCACCAGCAGAGATCGTAAGGGGGCGGGAGGCTACACCTTC; CDR3aa: CATSRDRKGAGGYTF
d_gene: -; abundance: -; j_gene: TRBJ1-1; v_gene: TRBV5-1; CDR3nt: TGCGCCAGCAGCTTGGAATCCCAGGGGACCACTGAAGCTTTCTTT; CDR3aa: CASSLESQGTTEAFF
d_gene: TRBD1; abundance: -; j_gene: TRBJ1-5; v_gene: TRBV24-1; CDR3nt: TGTGCCACCAGTGATTCTACGGGACAGGGGAGTATTAGCAATCAGCCCCAGCATTTT; CDR3aa: CATSDSTGQGSISNQPQHF
d_gene: -; abundance: -; j_gene: TRBJ2-5; v_gene: TRBV7-6; CDR3nt: TGTGCCAGCAGCCGAGACAGGATGAAGACCCAGTACTTC; CDR3aa: CASSRDRMKTQYF
d_gene: -; abundance: once; j_gene: TRBJ2-5; v_gene: TRBV12-5; CDR3nt: TGTGCTAGTGCCCTGGGGGTCCAAGAGACCCAGTACTTC; CDR3aa: CASALGVQETQYF
d_gene: TRBD2; abundance: -; j_gene: TRBJ2-2; v_gene: TRBV6-2/TRBV6-3; CDR3nt: TGTGCCAGCAGTCGGACTCTAGCGGGGGGGCTGTCAAACACCGGGGAGCTGTTTTTT; CDR3aa: CASSRTLAGGLSNTGELFF
d_gene: -; abundance: few; j_gene: TRBJ1-5; v_gene: TRBV19; CDR3nt: TGTGCCAGTAGTGGGGGACAAGGTGGCGGTCAGCCCCAGCATTTT; CDR3aa: CASSGGQGGGQPQHF
d_gene: TRBD1; abundance: -; j_gene: TRBJ2-3; v_gene: TRBV5-1; CDR3nt: TGCGCCAGCAGCTCCGGTGACAGGGGACCGGGCGCAGATACGCAGTATTTT; CDR3aa: CASSSGDRGPGADTQYF
d_gene: TRBD1; abundance: -; j_gene: TRBJ2-7; v_gene: TRBV6-1; CDR3nt: TGTGCCAGTGGGACAGGGGGAGACGAGCAGTACTTC; CDR3aa: CASGTGGDEQYF
d_gene: TRBD2; abundance: -; j_gene: TRBJ2-3; v_gene: TRBV29-1; CDR3nt: TGCAGCGTTGAAAGCGGGGGGGCCCTCCCTTTGGGGCAGTATTTT; CDR3aa: CSVESGGALPLGQYF
d_gene: TRBD1; abundance: -; j_gene: TRBJ1-5; v_gene: TRBV6-1; CDR3nt: TGTGCCAGCTCATATACAGGGGCCTATAGCAATCAGCCCCAGCATTTT; CDR3aa: CASSYTGAYSNQPQHF
d_gene: TRBD1; abundance: few; j_gene: TRBJ1-2; v_gene: TRBV5-3; CDR3nt: TGTGCCAGCAGCTTGGGACAGAATTATGGCTACACCTTC; CDR3aa: CASSLGQNYGYTF
d_gene: TRBD2; abundance: -; j_gene: TRBJ2-1; v_gene: TRBV19; CDR3nt: TGTGCCAGTAGTACGACTAGCGGGGGGCCTAATGAGCAGTTCTTC; CDR3aa: CASSTTSGGPNEQFF
d_gene: -; abundance: -; j_gene: TRBJ1-2; v_gene: TRBV12-3/TRBV12-4; CDR3nt: TGTGCCAGCAGCCCGGGACGCAGGTTTAACTATGGCTACACCTTC; CDR3aa: CASSPGRRFNYGYTF
d_gene: TRBD1; abundance: -; j_gene: TRBJ2-7; v_gene: TRBV23-1; CDR3nt: TGCGCCATCGAACCGACGCCAGGGGGCGGGATGCGTGGCGAGCAGTACTTC; CDR3aa: CAIEPTPGGGMRGEQYF
d_gene: TRBD2; abundance: once; j_gene: TRBJ2-1; v_gene: TRBV23-1; CDR3nt: TGCGCCAGCAGTCACCCCAGACTAGCGCGATCCTACAATGAGCAGTTCTTC; CDR3aa: CASSHPRLARSYNEQFF
d_gene: -; abundance: -; j_gene: TRBJ2-2; v_gene: TRBV5-1; CDR3nt: TGCGCCAGCAGCCCCACTGGAGGAGGTGGGTCGAACACCGGGGAGCTGTTTTTT; CDR3aa: CASSPTGGGGSNTGELFF
d_gene: -; abundance: -; j_gene: TRBJ1-6; v_gene: TRBV7-7; CDR3nt: TGTGCCAGCAGCCAAGGACCTAATTCACCCCTCCACTTT; CDR3aa: CASSQGPNSPLHF
d_gene: -; abundance: medium-sized; j_gene: TRBJ1-1; v_gene: TRBV20-1; CDR3nt: TGCAGTGCTAGAGTCGCGTCGGGCCCGCGCACTGAAGCTTTCTTT; CDR3aa: CSARVASGPRTEAFF
d_gene: -; abundance: -; j_gene: TRBJ2-3; v_gene: TRBV6-5; CDR3nt: TGTGCCAGCAGTTACTCCGGGACGGAACCCACAGATACGCAGTATTTT; CDR3aa: CASSYSGTEPTDTQYF
d_gene: -; abundance: few; j_gene: TRBJ1-6; v_gene: TRBV20-1; CDR3nt: TGCAGTGCTGGGTCAGGGGATATAGGGAAGGTCCACTTT; CDR3aa: CSAGSGDIGKVHF
d_gene: TRBD1; abundance: -; j_gene: TRBJ2-6; v_gene: TRBV5-1; CDR3nt: TGCGCCAGCAGTCTCGACAGGGGGTTCGACTCTGGGGCCAACGTCCTGACTTTC; CDR3aa: CASSLDRGFDSGANVLTF
d_gene: TRBD1; abundance: few; j_gene: TRBJ2-1; v_gene: TRBV7-2; CDR3nt: TGTGCCAGCAGCTTAGACAGGGGGTTCTACAATGAGCAGTTCTTC; CDR3aa: CASSLDRGFYNEQFF
d_gene: TRBD1; abundance: -; j_gene: TRBJ2-2; v_gene: TRBV7-9; CDR3nt: TGTGCCAGCAGCTCCCTGGGCAGGGGGATTACCGGGGAGCTGTTTTTT; CDR3aa: CASSSLGRGITGELFF
d_gene: TRBD1; abundance: few; j_gene: TRBJ2-2; v_gene: TRBV20-1; CDR3nt: TGCAGTGCATCGACAGGGTTCGACACCGGGGAGCTGTTTTTT; CDR3aa: CSASTGFDTGELFF
d_gene: -; abundance: medium-sized; j_gene: TRBJ1-5; v_gene: TRBV6-1; CDR3nt: TGTGCCAGCACTCGGCAGATCAATCAGCCCCAGCATTTT; CDR3aa: CASTRQINQPQHF
d_gene: -; abundance: few; j_gene: TRBJ2-5; v_gene: TRBV19; CDR3nt: TGTGCCAGTAAACCTACAGGTTTGGGAGAGACCCAGTACTTC; CDR3aa: CASKPTGLGETQYF
d_gene: TRBD1; abundance: few; j_gene: TRBJ1-2; v_gene: TRBV12-3/TRBV12-4; CDR3nt: TGTGCCAGCAGTTCTTACAGGGGGCTGAATGGCTACACCTTC; CDR3aa: CASSSYRGLNGYTF
d_gene: -; abundance: -; j_gene: TRBJ1-1; v_gene: TRBV20-1; CDR3nt: TGCAGTGCTCCATCCGAGGGCCGGAACACTTTCTTT; CDR3aa: CSAPSEGRNTFF
d_gene: -; abundance: -; j_gene: TRBJ2-3; v_gene: TRBV7-7; CDR3nt: TGTGCCAGCAGCTTAGACAGGGCCGATACGCAGTATTTT; CDR3aa: CASSLDRADTQYF
d_gene: TRBD1; abundance: few; j_gene: TRBJ2-5; v_gene: TRBV19; CDR3nt: TGTGCCAGTAGTATAGTGGACAGGGGGCTGGAGACCCAGTACTTC; CDR3aa: CASSIVDRGLETQYF